This TCR beta chain appears in the sequencing data of a study of blood T cell repertoires in COVID-19. Looking at the study overall: From T cells, B-cell-depleted T cells, or PBMCs came the material, which was cDNA or gDNA.

Clinical history as reported by participants underpinned cohort assignment. From germline, CDR1 is SNHLY and CDR2 FYNNEI. V lost 6 bases and J lost 1; bases outside the gene matches: 8. The CDR3 length is 16 residues. Sequenced by immunoSEQ multiplex PCR; TCRdb stores in-frame clones only, minus some. The sample contains some 220,000 clones, roughly nine tenths of which appear only once. The rearrangement links TRBV2 to TRBJ2-7, with 11 bases fitting TRBD2. The sample taken for sequencing was PBMCs or T cells enriched from blood (not recorded which). This clonotype was sampled from a woman in her forties or fifties in a cohort exposed to, infected with or recovered from COVID-19 (not recorded which). CDR3 DNA sequence: TGTGCCAGCAGAGGCACTAGCGGGGGCCTGTCCTACGAGCAGTACTTC. It encodes CASRGTSGGLSYEQYF. Using reference TRBV2 and TRBJ2-7 for the parts outside the CDR3, the full variable domain is EPEVTQTPSHQVTQMGQEVILRCVPISNHLYFYWYRQILGQKVEFLVSFYNNEISEKSEIFDDQFSVERPDGSNFTLKIRSTKLEDSAMYFCASRGTSGGLSYEQYFGPGTRLTVT.